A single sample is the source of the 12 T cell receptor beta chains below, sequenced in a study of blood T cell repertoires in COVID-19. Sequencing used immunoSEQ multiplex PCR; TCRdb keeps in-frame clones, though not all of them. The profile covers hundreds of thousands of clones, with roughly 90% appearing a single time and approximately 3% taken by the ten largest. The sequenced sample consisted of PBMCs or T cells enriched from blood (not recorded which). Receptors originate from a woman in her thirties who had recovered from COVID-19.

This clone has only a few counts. The CDR3 nucleotides are TGTGCCAGCAGTTCCCTTGGGGACATAGCCTACGAGCAGTACTTC. Encoded protein: CASSSLGDIAYEQYF. The chain is built from TRBV27 and TRBJ2-7; possible D gene TRBD1, 6 bases. Germline-derived CDR1 and CDR2 are MNHEY and SMNVEV (reference sequence). The CDR3 has 15 amino acids. V was cut by 4 bases and J by 2 bases, with 15 bases left in between.

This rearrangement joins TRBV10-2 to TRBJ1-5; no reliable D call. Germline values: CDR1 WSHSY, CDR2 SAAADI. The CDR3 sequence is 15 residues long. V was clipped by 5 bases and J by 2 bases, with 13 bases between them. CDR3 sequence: CASSFSGYRNQPQHF. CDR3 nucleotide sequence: TGCGCCAGCAGTTTCTCAGGATACCGCAATCAGCCCCAGCATTTT.

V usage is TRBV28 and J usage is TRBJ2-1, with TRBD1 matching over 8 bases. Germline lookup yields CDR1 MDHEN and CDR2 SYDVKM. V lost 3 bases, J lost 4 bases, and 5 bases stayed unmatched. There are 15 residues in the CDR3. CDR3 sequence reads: CASSLRDRQYNEQFF. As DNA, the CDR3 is TGTGCCAGCAGTTTGAGGGACAGGCAGTACAATGAGCAGTTCTTC.

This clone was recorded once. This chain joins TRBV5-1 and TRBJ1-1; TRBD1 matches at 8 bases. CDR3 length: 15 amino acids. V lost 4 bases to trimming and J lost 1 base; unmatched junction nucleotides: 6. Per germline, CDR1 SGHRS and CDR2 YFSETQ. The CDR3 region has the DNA TGCGCCAGCAGCATACTACAGGGGGGGAACACTGAAGCTTTCTTT. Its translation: CASSILQGGNTEAFF.

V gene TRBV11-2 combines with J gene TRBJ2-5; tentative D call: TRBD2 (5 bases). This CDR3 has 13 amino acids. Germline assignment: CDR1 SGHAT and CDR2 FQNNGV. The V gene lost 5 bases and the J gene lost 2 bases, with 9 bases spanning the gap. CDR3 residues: CASSPGDQETQYF. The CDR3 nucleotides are TGTGCCAGCAGCCCCGGGGATCAAGAGACCCAGTACTTC.

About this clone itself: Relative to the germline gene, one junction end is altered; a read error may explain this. The CDR3 region is CANDRDSNNEQFF. CDR3 in DNA: TGTGCCAACGACCGGGACTCCAACAATGAGCAGTTCTTC. The chain couples TRBV7-9 to TRBJ2-1; possible D gene TRBD2, 6 bases. Germline CDR1 SEHNR, CDR2 FQNEAQ (reference sequence). The CDR3 length is 13 residues.

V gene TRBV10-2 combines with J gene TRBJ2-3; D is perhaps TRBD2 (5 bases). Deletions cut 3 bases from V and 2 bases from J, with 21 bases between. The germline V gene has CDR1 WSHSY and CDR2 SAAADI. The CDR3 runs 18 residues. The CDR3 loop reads CASSDLTRGPIPTDTQYF. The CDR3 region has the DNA TGCGCCAGCAGTGATCTCACCCGGGGTCCTATTCCCACAGATACGCAGTATTTT.

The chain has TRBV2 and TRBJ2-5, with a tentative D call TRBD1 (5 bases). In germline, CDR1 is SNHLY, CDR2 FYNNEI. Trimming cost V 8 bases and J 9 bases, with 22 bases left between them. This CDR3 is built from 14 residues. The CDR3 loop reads CASLGWGGQGPQYF. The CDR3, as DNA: TGTGCCAGCCTTGGGTGGGGCGGCCAGGGTCCCCAGTACTTC.

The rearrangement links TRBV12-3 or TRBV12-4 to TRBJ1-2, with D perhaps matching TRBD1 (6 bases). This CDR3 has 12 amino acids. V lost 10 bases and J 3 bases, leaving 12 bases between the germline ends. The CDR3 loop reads CAIRGQDYGYTF. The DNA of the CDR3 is TGTGCCATTCGGGGACAAGACTATGGCTACACCTTC.

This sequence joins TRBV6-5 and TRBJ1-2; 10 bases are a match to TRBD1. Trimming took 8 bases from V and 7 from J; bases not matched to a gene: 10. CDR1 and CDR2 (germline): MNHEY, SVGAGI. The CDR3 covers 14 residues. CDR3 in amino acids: CASASGQGFSGYTF. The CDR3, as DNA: TGTGCCAGCGCATCGGGACAGGGGTTTTCTGGCTACACCTTC.

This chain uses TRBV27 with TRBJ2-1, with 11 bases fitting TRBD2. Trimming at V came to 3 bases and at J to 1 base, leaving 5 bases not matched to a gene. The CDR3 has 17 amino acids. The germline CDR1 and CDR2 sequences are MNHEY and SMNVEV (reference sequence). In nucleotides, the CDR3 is TGTGCCAGCAGTTTGTCTAGCGGGAGGCCATCCTACAATGAGCAGTTCTTC. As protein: CASSLSSGRPSYNEQFF.

The CDR3 DNA reads as TGCGCCAGCACCGGACCTACTCCTGCGGAGGGCACCGGGGAGCTGTTTTTT. Translation: CASTGPTPAEGTGELFF. The rearrangement joins TRBV5-1 to TRBJ2-2; tentatively, D is TRBD2 (6 bases). The CDR3 is 17 amino acids. The V gene's germline CDR1 is SGHRS and CDR2 YFSETQ. Trimming cost V 6 bases and J 4 bases, with 22 bases left between them.